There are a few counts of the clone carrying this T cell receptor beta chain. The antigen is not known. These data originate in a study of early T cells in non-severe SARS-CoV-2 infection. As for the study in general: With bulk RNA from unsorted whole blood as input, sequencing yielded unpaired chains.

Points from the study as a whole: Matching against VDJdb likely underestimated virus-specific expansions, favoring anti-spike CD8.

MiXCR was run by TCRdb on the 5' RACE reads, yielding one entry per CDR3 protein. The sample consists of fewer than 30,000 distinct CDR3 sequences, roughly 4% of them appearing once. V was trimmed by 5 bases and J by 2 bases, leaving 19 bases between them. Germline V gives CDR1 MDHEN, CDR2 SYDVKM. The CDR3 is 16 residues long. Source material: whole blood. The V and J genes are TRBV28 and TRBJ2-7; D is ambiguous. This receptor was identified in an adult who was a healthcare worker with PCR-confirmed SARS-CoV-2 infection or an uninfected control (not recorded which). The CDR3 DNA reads TGTGCCAGCAGTCCACCGAGAACAAGTCCAACCTACGAGCAGTACTTC. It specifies CASSPPRTSPTYEQYF.